The present T cell receptor (beta chain) was sequenced within a study of Ad26.COV2.S vaccination and SARS-CoV-2 variants. On the study more broadly: Donor was assigned to the Ad26.COV2.S arm of trial COV1001.

This sample's treatment: around 19 received Ad26.COV2.S at low or high dose, single or two shots; a few received placebo; per-sample allocation not given. Sampling took place 63 days after the first vaccine or placebo injection. TCRdb's table, derived via immunoSEQ multiplex PCR, lists solely in-frame clones and lacks some. This sample has approximately 350,000 clones; 83% occur once, and the top ten carry nearly 7.5%. The trim removed 5 bases at V and 2 bases at J, leaving 11 bases unmatched. This CDR3 has 17 residues. Germline V CDR1 and CDR2: SGHAT, FQNNGV. Remarks on this clone: The antigen remains undetermined.

Regarding the study as a whole: Post-vaccination breadth of spike-specific CD8+ and CD4+ T cell responses was reportedly substantial. Breadth and depth estimates from TCRs may understate total T cell responses.

This TCR derives from a person aged 18 to 65 who received the Ad26.COV2.S COVID-19 vaccine or a placebo. Sample: peripheral blood, taken in a trial of Ad26.COV2.S vaccine versus placebo. The chain recombines TRBV11-2 with TRBJ2-7; the match to TRBD2 covers 11 bases. DNA for the CDR3: TGTGCCAGCAGCCTAGCGGGAGGTCCCCTCACCCCCTACGAGCAGTACTTC. It is translated as CASSLAGGPLTPYEQYF. The full variable domain, in which reference TRBV11-2 and TRBJ2-7 provide the parts outside the CDR3, is EAGVAQSPRYKIIEKRQSVAFWCNPISGHATLYWYQQILGQGPKLLIQFQNNGVVDDSQLPKDRFSAERLKGVDSTLKIQPAKLEDSAVYLCASSLAGGPLTPYEQYFGPGTRLTVT.